Reported below is one T cell receptor (beta chain). Its antigen is currently unknown. Germline CDR1 LGHNA, CDR2 YSLEER. Trimming took 0 bases from V and 5 from J, leaving 14 bases between them. The length of the CDR3 is 15 residues. Libraries were prepared by immunoSEQ multiplex PCR; TCRdb keeps only in-frame clonotypes and omits some of them. The sample has around 70,000 clones, about nine tenths seen once. This sample is part of a study of T cell responses to AZD1222 COVID-19 vaccine. Study-level results: Close to half of spike-specific TCRs reportedly recognize unmutated variant regions.

The material was peripheral blood, obtained on day 0 of AZD1222 vaccination. This chain joins TRBV4-3 and TRBJ2-7; D remains ambiguous. The TCR sequence derives from an adult in good health. The CDR3 DNA reads TGCGCCAGCAGCCAAGAGGCCTTTAGTATTAACGAGCAGTACTTC. It translates to CASSQEAFSINEQYF.